Below, 20 T cell receptor beta chains from the same sample are listed, as sequenced in a study of T cells in tuberculosis. Time point noted: new active TB diagnosis, blood taken before or within 7 days of starting treatment. Data came from immunoSEQ multiplex PCR; TCRdb stores just in-frame clones and leaves some out. The table has 30,000 to 35,000 clones, nearly 90% seen once; the top ten hold approximately 5.9%. The source material was PBMCs, sampled at tuberculosis diagnosis. All receptors derive from an adult with tuberculosis.

Here the CDR3 DNA reads TGTGCCAGCAGCCCACGGGAGGGAATGAGTGAAGCTTTCTTT. Its translation: CASSPREGMSEAFF. This chain links TRBV5-4 with TRBJ1-1, with no clear D. V lost 4 bases and J lost 7, with 17 bases in between. There are 14 residues in the CDR3. CDR1 is SGHNT and CDR2 is YYREEE in the germline V gene (reference sequence).

The chain employs TRBV15 and TRBJ2-1, with TRBD2 identical over 13 bases. J lost 9 bases, V lost 6 bases, and 8 bases had no gene match. The germline V gene has CDR1 LNHNV and CDR2 YYDKDF (reference sequence). This CDR3 region has 15 residues. CDR3 DNA sequence: TGTGCCACCAGGAAGGAACTAGCGGGAGGGGGTGAGCAGTTCTTC. Protein: CATRKELAGGGEQFF.

The chain has TRBV6-5 and TRBJ2-7; D gene ambiguous. V lost 4 bases and J lost 0, with 10 bases in between. The germline V gene encodes CDR1 MNHEY and CDR2 SVGAGI. This CDR3 has 14 residues. CDR3 region: CASSFSRSSYEQYF. As DNA, the CDR3 is TGTGCCAGCAGTTTCTCGAGAAGCTCCTACGAGCAGTACTTC.

The V gene is TRBV5-1, the J gene TRBJ2-7; D is undetermined. The V end lost 1 base, the J end lost 7 bases, and 6 bases lay between the germline ends. Germline V gives CDR1 SGHRS, CDR2 YFSETQ. This CDR3 has 11 residues. CDR3 DNA sequence: TGCGCCAGCAGCTTGACGAGGGAGCAGTACTTC. Amino acid sequence: CASSLTREQYF.

The chain couples TRBV4-1 to TRBJ2-5; 11 nucleotides align to TRBD2. The CDR3 spans 15 residues. The junction had 7 bases not matched to a gene; V was cut back by 8 bases and J by 2 bases. CDR1 MGHRA and CDR2 YSYEKL come from the germline V gene. The CDR3 nucleotides read TGCGCCAGCGCACCGGGACTAGCGGTTCAAGAGACCCAGTACTTC. The encoded protein is CASAPGLAVQETQYF.

The chain couples TRBV5-1 to TRBJ2-3; the D gene is possibly TRBD1 (6 bases). V lost 4 bases and J 1 base, leaving 13 bases between the germline ends. Germline CDR1 reads SGHRS; CDR2 reads YFSETQ. This CDR3 has 15 amino acids. In DNA, the CDR3 is TGCGCCAGCAGCGAGACAGGACCTGGCACAGATACGCAGTATTTT. This translates into CASSETGPGTDTQYF.

The rearrangement joins TRBV19 to TRBJ1-2; maybe TRBD1 (5 bases). This CDR3 is 14 amino acids long. The germline V gene encodes CDR1 LNHDA and CDR2 SQIVND (reference sequence). V was pared by 3 bases and J by 6 bases, with 14 bases between. The CDR3 bases are TGTGCCAGTAGTATTGGCAGGACGGGGGATGGCTACACCTTC. It specifies CASSIGRTGDGYTF.

This chain joins TRBV30 and TRBJ1-2; D gene uncertain. Per germline, CDR1 GTSNPN and CDR2 SVGIG (reference sequence). The V end was cut by 5 bases, the J end by 4 bases, with 14 bases between. The CDR3 sequence is 13 residues long. CDR3 protein: CAWGEGSLYGYTF. In DNA, the CDR3 is TGTGCCTGGGGAGAAGGCAGTCTCTATGGCTACACCTTC.

In its sample, this clone was seen a few times. The V call is TRBV30, the J call TRBJ2-7, with D possibly matching TRBD2 (6 bases). The germline V gene encodes CDR1 GTSNPN and CDR2 SVGIG (reference sequence). With 2 bases removed from V and 0 bases from J, the gap between germline ends came to 11 bases. This CDR3 spans 14 amino acids. In DNA form, the CDR3 reads TGTGCCTGGAGTAGCGGGTCCCTCTCCTACGAGCAGTACTTC. This encodes CAWSSGSLSYEQYF.

V is TRBV7-2 and J is TRBJ2-7, with 12 bases matching TRBD2. The V gene's germline CDR1 is SGHTA and CDR2 FQGNSA. The CDR3 runs to 15 residues. V dropped 5 bases and J dropped 2; count of bases not matched to a gene: 4. The CDR3 loop is CASSEGTSGPYEQYF. The CDR3 DNA sequence: TGTGCCAGCAGCGAAGGGACTAGCGGGCCCTACGAGCAGTACTTC.

The genes are TRBV7-9 and TRBJ1-1; D ambiguous. This CDR3 has 14 amino acids. V was cut by 2 bases and J by 5 bases, with 12 bases left in between. The germline V gene has CDR1 SEHNR and CDR2 FQNEAQ (reference sequence). The CDR3 is CASSLIKGRTEAFF. The CDR3 nucleotides are TGTGCCAGCAGCTTAATTAAAGGGAGGACTGAAGCTTTCTTT.

This chain uses TRBV4-1 with TRBJ2-1; 7 bases align to TRBD1. CDR1 MGHRA and CDR2 YSYEKL come from the germline V gene. J was trimmed by 6 bases and V by 4 bases; bases with no gene match: 6. This CDR3 is 14 amino acids long. CDR3 nucleotides: TGCGCCAGCAGCCTCCGGGACAGAGGCAATGAGCAGTTCTTC. Protein sequence: CASSLRDRGNEQFF.

The rearrangement joins TRBV28 to TRBJ1-5; perhaps TRBD1 as D (6 bases). CDR3 length: 16 amino acids. V lost 4 bases and J 3 bases, leaving 16 bases between the germline ends. Germline CDR1 reads MDHEN; CDR2 reads SYDVKM. The CDR3 loop reads CASSSVAGQNNQPQHF. The CDR3 DNA is TGTGCCAGCAGTTCCGTAGCGGGACAAAACAATCAGCCCCAGCATTTT.

Regarding this clone: The junction differs from germline at one of its ends, possibly a read error. The chain couples TRBV7-7 to TRBJ2-7; TRBD2 matches 9 bases. Germline-derived CDR1 and CDR2 are SSHAT and FNYEAQ (reference sequence). The CDR3 is 17 residues long. This CDR3 is CASSPGQPLAGKDEQYF. CDR3 nucleotide sequence: TGTGCTAGCAGCCCTGGACAGCCTCTAGCGGGGAAGGACGAGCAGTACTTC.

The genes are TRBV7-6 and TRBJ2-7; 7 bases are a match to TRBD1. The CDR3 sequence is 15 residues long. V dropped 1 base and J dropped 4; count of bases not matched to a gene: 7. CDR1 and CDR2 from the germline V gene are SGHVS and FNYEAQ. The CDR3 nucleotides are TGTGCCAGCAGCTTAGTAGGGGGCGAAGGATACGAGCAGTACTTC. Its protein product is CASSLVGGEGYEQYF.

This sequence joins TRBV5-1 and TRBJ1-3, with D unresolved. The CDR3 contains 14 residues. Germline CDR1 is SGHRS and CDR2 is YFSETQ. V was pared by 2 bases and J by 0 bases, with 6 bases between. The CDR3 DNA follows: TGCGCCAGCAGCTTCGCGAGCTCTGGAAACACCATATATTTT. Its translation is CASSFASSGNTIYF.

The J gene is TRBJ1-2, the V gene TRBV7-9, with a weak D call TRBD1 (5 bases). From germline, CDR1 is SEHNR and CDR2 FQNEAQ (reference sequence). This CDR3 is 16 amino acids long. V lost 0 bases, J lost 3 bases, and 14 bases lay in between. The CDR3 loop is CASSLALGQSDYGYTF. CDR3 nucleotides: TGTGCCAGCAGCTTAGCGCTGGGGCAGTCGGACTATGGCTACACCTTC.

V is TRBV6-1 and J is TRBJ2-3; no clear D gene. This CDR3 comprises 15 residues. V was cut by 1 base and J by 5 bases, with 13 bases left in between. The germline gives CDR1 MNHNS, CDR2 SASEGT. This CDR3 reads CASSEGGIRGDTQYF. DNA for the CDR3: TGTGCCAGCAGTGAAGGCGGTATTCGTGGAGATACGCAGTATTTT.

The chain links TRBV15 to TRBJ2-7; D remains unclear. This CDR3 is built from 13 residues. V lost 2 bases, J lost 4 bases, and 9 bases lay in between. Germline loops: CDR1 LNHNV, CDR2 YYDKDF (reference sequence). The CDR3 protein is CATSRNYAYEQYF. The CDR3, as DNA: TGTGCCACCAGCAGAAACTACGCATACGAGCAGTACTTC. The whole variable domain, remainder taken from reference TRBV15 and TRBJ2-7, is DAMVIQNPRYQVTQFGKPVTLSCSQTLNHNVMYWYQQKSSQAPKLLFHYYDKDFNNEADTPDNFQSRRPNTSFCFLDIRSPGLGDTAMYLCATSRNYAYEQYFGPGTRLTVT.

The J gene is TRBJ2-3, the V gene TRBV6-1; 9 bases line up with TRBD2. V lost 4 bases, J lost 1 base, and 12 bases stayed unmatched. The CDR3 runs 18 residues. Germline CDR1 reads MNHNS; CDR2 reads SASEGT. CDR3 nucleotides: TGTGCCAGCAGTGCGGGGCGGGGGGGATTTATCGGCACAGATACGCAGTATTTT. As protein: CASSAGRGGFIGTDTQYF.